This passage covers 18 T cell receptor beta chains from one sample sequenced in a study of tumour-infiltrating T cells in Burkitt lymphoma. Assay used: immunoSEQ multiplex PCR; TCRdb lists only in-frame clones, some missing. The data hold about 2,800 clones, with more than 75% observed a single time. Sequenced material: tumor tissue. These receptor sequences come from a human donor with diffuse large B-cell lymphoma.

The chain joins TRBV6-1 to TRBJ2-2, with 8 bases aligning to TRBD2. V was clipped by 4 bases and J by 4 bases; unmatched bases: 11. The CDR3 is made up of 17 amino acids. CDR1 MNHNS and CDR2 SASEGT come from the germline V gene. CDR3 DNA: TGTGCCAGCAGTGGTGTAGGGAGCGGGAGAAGCACCGGGGAGCTGTTTTTT. Translated, it gives CASSGVGSGRSTGELFF.

CDR3 nucleotide sequence: TGTGCCAGCAGCCAGGGTGCGAGCAATCAGCCCCAGCATTTT. It codes for CASSQGASNQPQHF. V and J are TRBV6-5 and TRBJ1-5; TRBD1 is a possible D gene (5 bases). The germline CDR1 and CDR2 sequences are MNHEY and SVGAGI. V was shortened by 6 bases and J by 1 base, with 10 bases between the two germline ends. CDR3 size: 14 residues.

The V gene is TRBV7-9, the J gene TRBJ1-2; 7 bases are shared with TRBD1. This CDR3 has 16 amino acids. Per germline, CDR1 SEHNR and CDR2 FQNEAQ (reference sequence). The J segment lost 5 bases and the V segment lost 3 bases, leaving 12 bases of the junction unmatched. CDR3 DNA sequence: TGTGCCAGCAGCTTCTGGGGTACAGGGGAAGTTTATGGCTACACCTTC. Its protein is CASSFWGTGEVYGYTF.

The chain carries TRBV30 and TRBJ1-2; TRBD1 matches at 7 bases. V shed 1 base, J shed 10 bases, and the junction held 18 bases outside the gene matches. Germline CDR1 is GTSNPN and CDR2 is SVGIG (reference sequence). CDR3 length: 16 residues. The DNA for the CDR3 is TGTGCCTGGAGTGCAGGGGGGGGCCCCTCTTATCTAGCCTACACCTTC. Translating it yields CAWSAGGGPSYLAYTF.

The chain recombines TRBV2 with TRBJ2-5, with 8 nucleotides matching TRBD1. The J call may be mistaken, given a closer DNA end match to TRBJ2-7. The CDR3 has 15 residues. Germline CDR1 and CDR2: SNHLY and FYNNEI. The CDR3 loop reads CASRKPGQVSYEQYF. CDR3 coding DNA: TGTGCCAGCAGGAAGCCGGGACAGGTCTCCTACGAGCAGTACTTC.

This clone showed up just a few times. The chain has TRBV5-1 and TRBJ1-2; 11 bases align to TRBD1. CDR1 SGHRS and CDR2 YFSETQ come from the germline V gene. The V gene end was trimmed by 4 bases and the J gene end by 8 bases; junction bases not matched to a gene: 7. This CDR3 is built from 14 residues. As DNA, the CDR3 is TGCGCCAGCAGCCCCGGACAGGGGGCAAGCGGCTACACCTTC. Protein sequence: CASSPGQGASGYTF.

The chain has TRBV28 and TRBJ2-5; 12 bases are a match to TRBD2. Germline V lookup: CDR1 MDHEN, CDR2 SYDVKM. The CDR3 extends over 19 amino acids. The V and J ends lost 4 bases and 4 bases, in that order; junction bases with no gene match: 16. CDR3 coding DNA: TGTGCCAGCAGTTCAAATCGACTAGCGGGGGACTCGGTTATAGAGACCCAGTACTTC. It yields the protein CASSSNRLAGDSVIETQYF.

The chain employs TRBV6-1 and TRBJ2-5, with unresolved D. The CDR3 has 15 residues. Per germline, CDR1 MNHNS and CDR2 SASEGT. The V gene lost 7 bases and the J gene lost 1 base, with 16 bases spanning the gap. The CDR3 nucleotides read TGTGCCAGCAATGATCCTCCCGGGCTCCAAGAGACCCAGTACTTC. This sequence encodes CASNDPPGLQETQYF.

The V and J genes are TRBV18 and TRBJ1-2, with a weak D call TRBD1 (5 bases). This CDR3 has 14 amino acids. V lost 4 bases and J lost 3, with 12 bases in between. The germline V gene encodes CDR1 KGHSH and CDR2 LQKENI. The CDR3 reads CASSLREMDYGYTF. The CDR3 DNA is TGTGCCAGCTCACTCAGGGAAATGGACTATGGCTACACCTTC.

This chain uses TRBV7-2 with TRBJ2-5, with 10 bases lining up with TRBD2. With the DNA end fitting TRBJ2-7 better, the J assignment may be wrong. The CDR3 extends over 15 amino acids. The germline V gene encodes CDR1 SGHTA and CDR2 FQGNSA. For the CDR3, the DNA is TGTGCCAGCAGCTTAGGACTAGCGGGCATCTACGAGCAGTACTTC. The encoded protein is CASSLGLAGIYEQYF.

The chain uses TRBV21-1 and TRBJ2-7; the table's D call, TRBD1, was not checked against the DNA. TRBV21-1 is a pseudogene segment. The CDR3 is 15 residues long. CDR3 in amino acids: CASSNPGTGFVEQYF. The CDR3 nucleotides read TGTGCCAGCAGCAACCCCGGGACAGGGTTCGTCGAGCAGTACTTC.

The rearrangement links TRBV6-6 to TRBJ2-5, with 7 nucleotides matching TRBD1. This CDR3 comprises 14 residues. J was trimmed by 2 bases and V by 5 bases; bases with no gene match: 5. Germline V gene sequence: CDR1 MNHNY, CDR2 SVGAGI (reference sequence). The CDR3 loop reads CASSPRQGQETQYF. The CDR3 nucleotides read TGTGCCAGCAGTCCCCGACAGGGACAAGAGACCCAGTACTTC.

The V and J genes are TRBV7-6 and TRBJ2-1; 9 bases map to TRBD2. The V segment lost 2 bases and the J segment 2 bases; nucleotides outside the gene matches: 10. Per germline, CDR1 SGHVS and CDR2 FNYEAQ. This CDR3 is built from 18 residues. CDR3 loop: CASSLTESAGGPYNEQFF. The CDR3 nucleotides are TGTGCCAGCAGCTTAACCGAGTCCGCGGGAGGGCCCTACAATGAGCAGTTCTTC.

V is TRBV30 and J is TRBJ1-4; D gene ambiguous. This CDR3 comprises 15 residues. V was shortened by 1 base and J by 4 bases, with 13 bases between the two germline ends. Germline V CDR1 and CDR2: GTSNPN, SVGIG (reference sequence). The CDR3 sequence is CAWSDASGFNEKLFF. The CDR3 DNA reads TGTGCCTGGAGTGACGCTAGTGGCTTTAATGAAAAACTGTTTTTT.

This clone is large within its sample. The chain has TRBV15 and TRBJ1-5; D might be TRBD1 (5 bases). CDR3 length equals 14 residues. Germline CDR1 reads LNHNV; CDR2 reads YYDKDF (reference sequence). Trimming cost V 5 bases and J 4 bases, with 12 bases left between them. CDR3 sequence reads: CATSSWGVNQPQHF. CDR3 in DNA: TGTGCCACCAGCTCGTGGGGGGTGAATCAGCCCCAGCATTTT.

This clone was picked up one time. The chain uses TRBV7-8 and TRBJ2-7; D is unclear. Germline V gives CDR1 SGHVS, CDR2 FQNEAQ. This CDR3 contains 11 residues. Trimming pared 6 bases from V and 4 bases from J, leaving 7 bases between. This CDR3 is CASSLLYEQYF. The CDR3 DNA follows: TGTGCCAGCAGTTTATTATACGAGCAGTACTTC.

This clone was detected a few times. The chain is built from TRBV7-9 and TRBJ1-4; D gene uncertain. Looked up from germline, CDR1 is SEHNR and CDR2 is FQNEAQ (reference sequence). V shed 5 bases and J shed 6 bases, with 13 bases lying between them. CDR3 length: 14 residues. The chain's CDR3 is CASSPGLRDEKLFF. The CDR3 DNA reads as TGTGCCAGCAGCCCGGGCCTACGTGATGAAAAACTGTTTTTT.

This chain joins TRBV18 and TRBJ1-5, with D unclear. Germline CDR1 reads KGHSH; CDR2 reads LQKENI. V lost 3 bases and J 5 bases, leaving 8 bases between the germline ends. This CDR3 has 13 amino acids. The CDR3 here is CASSPGGDQPQHF. The CDR3 coding sequence is TGTGCCAGCTCACCGGGCGGGGATCAGCCCCAGCATTTT.